This T cell receptor (beta chain) derives from a study of T-cell reconstitution after alpha-beta-depleted transplantation in children (dated by TCRdb to about 2016). General notes on the study: T-cell immune reconstitution after TCRalphabeta/CD19-depleted allogeneic hematopoietic cell transplantation in children was quantitatively tracked in the study by means of TCR repertoire profiling.

Measured from the cysteine to the phenylalanine, the CDR3 is 14 residues long. Of all the DNA, just the CDR3 is kept, 42 bases in frame from base 1. This clonotype was detected a few times. It has no known antigen specificity. One base away there is no much larger clone; base qualities are not given. The library was produced with PCR. The sequencer was an Illumina HiSeq 2500. Molecular barcoding was employed in the preparation of TCR libraries, with unique molecular identifiers being used to normalize TCRbeta repertoire quantification. The raw public reads went through TCRdb reprocessing: fastp at Q25, MiXCR clone calling, in-frame beta chains kept. When rows share a CDR3 protein, they turn into one entry using the most common DNA and genes. Here the sample has about 610,000 distinct CDR3 sequences; approximately 10% occur a single time. About 4.3% of the sample comes from the top ten.

The chain is encoded by TRBV21-1 joined to TRBJ2-1; the DNA was not used to check the table's D call, TRBD1. TRBV21-1 is reported as a pseudogene. This TCR was recovered from a human donor who donated a stem cell graft to a child with acute myeloid leukemia. The material was PBMCs from the stem cell graft donor, obtained from the stem cell graft. In nucleotide form, the sequence is TGTGCCAGCAGCCGTGCCCCCGGAGAGTGTGAGCAGTTCTTC. Translated, it gives CASSRAPGECEQFF.